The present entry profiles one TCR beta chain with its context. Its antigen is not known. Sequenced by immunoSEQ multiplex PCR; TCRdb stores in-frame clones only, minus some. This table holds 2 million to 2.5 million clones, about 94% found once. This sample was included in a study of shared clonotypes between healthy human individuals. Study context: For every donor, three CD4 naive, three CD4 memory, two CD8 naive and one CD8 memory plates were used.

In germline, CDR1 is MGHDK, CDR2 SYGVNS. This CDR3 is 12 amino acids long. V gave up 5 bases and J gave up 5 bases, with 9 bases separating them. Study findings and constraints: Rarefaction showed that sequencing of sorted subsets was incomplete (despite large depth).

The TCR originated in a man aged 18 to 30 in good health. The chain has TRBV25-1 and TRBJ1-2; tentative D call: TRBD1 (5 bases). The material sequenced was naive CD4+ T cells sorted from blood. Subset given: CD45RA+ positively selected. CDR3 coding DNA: TGTGCCAGCAGTCTCGGGGGGTATGGCTACACCTTC. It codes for CASSLGGYGYTF.